The 20 T cell receptor beta chains in this list originate from one sample, sequenced in a study of response to subunit inactivated influenza vaccine. One entry per CDR3 protein results from TCRdb running MiXCR on the RT-PCR reads. Among more than 450,000 distinct CDR3 sequences, 12% were seen once, and the ten largest hold roughly 10%. Material: PBMCs from blood, obtained on the day of vaccination. The receptors come from a man aged 45 to 65 who received an inactivated influenza vaccine.

The chain is built from TRBV15 and TRBJ1-1; D is possibly TRBD1 (6 bases). Trimming took off 1 base at V and 0 bases at J, with 12 bases between the two ends. CDR1 is LNHNV and CDR2 is YYDKDF in the germline V gene (reference sequence). The CDR3 has 16 residues. CDR3 loop: CATSRGGGGLNTEAFF. The CDR3 DNA reads as TGTGCCACCAGCAGAGGAGGTGGGGGCCTGAACACTGAAGCTTTCTTT.

The chain recombines TRBV12-3 or TRBV12-4 with TRBJ2-4; 8 bases line up with TRBD1. The length of the CDR3 is 16 residues. V shed 6 bases and J 7 bases; nucleotides not matched to a gene: 14. CDR3 in DNA: TGTGCCAGCAGCTTAAACCTTGGACAGGGAAGGAACATTCAGTACTTC. Its translation is CASSLNLGQGRNIQYF.

This clonotype showed up many times. The chain uses TRBV29-1 and TRBJ2-1; D call uncertain. From germline, CDR1 is SQVTM and CDR2 ANQGSEA. Trimming pared 5 bases from V and 6 bases from J, leaving 8 bases between. The CDR3 extends over 11 amino acids. The CDR3 loop is CSVPWGNEQFF. CDR3 nucleotide sequence: TGCAGCGTTCCTTGGGGCAATGAGCAGTTCTTC.

V usage is TRBV27 and J usage is TRBJ2-2; D ambiguous. CDR3 length: 14 amino acids. V was clipped by 4 bases and J by 1 base, with 7 bases between them. Germline CDR1 is MNHEY and CDR2 is SMNVEV (reference sequence). CDR3 region: CASSSHRNTGELFF. CDR3 sequence (DNA): TGTGCCAGCAGTTCGCATCGGAACACCGGGGAGCTGTTTTTT.

The chain joins TRBV7-8 to TRBJ1-3; TRBD1 might be the D (5 bases). V lost 5 bases and J lost 2, with 16 bases in between. Germline loops: CDR1 SGHVS, CDR2 FQNEAQ. The CDR3 runs 16 residues. The CDR3 DNA sequence: TGTGCCAGCAGCCTTTCCGCGGGGCTCACTGGAAACACCATATATTTT. Translated: CASSLSAGLTGNTIYF.

The chain employs TRBV28 and TRBJ2-2; 10 bases map to TRBD1. The germline gives CDR1 MDHEN, CDR2 SYDVKM. Trimming cost V 9 bases and J 6 bases; bases outside gene matches: 7. The CDR3 is made up of 14 amino acids. DNA of the CDR3: TGTGCCAGTAAGACAGGGGGCCGTGCCGGGGAGCTGTTTTTT. Protein: CASKTGGRAGELFF.

This clonotype showed up just a few times. The chain couples TRBV7-9 to TRBJ2-2; 9 bases match TRBD2. From germline, CDR1 is SEHNR and CDR2 FQNEAQ (reference sequence). The CDR3 totals 15 residues. V was clipped by 3 bases and J by 6 bases; unmatched bases: 5. DNA for the CDR3: TGTGCCAGCAGCTTTGGTCTAGCGGGATCCGGGGAGCTGTTTTTT. Encoded protein: CASSFGLAGSGELFF.

This chain joins TRBV12-3 or TRBV12-4 and TRBJ2-6; D is undetermined. Trimming left V 4 bases short and J 2 bases short, with 9 bases between. This CDR3 is built from 15 residues. CDR3 sequence reads: CASSSRAAGANVLTF. For the CDR3, the DNA is TGTGCCAGCAGTTCAAGGGCGGCTGGGGCCAACGTCCTGACTTTC.

This clonotype came up a few times. This chain uses TRBV9 with TRBJ2-3, with 7 bases matching TRBD1. CDR3 size: 15 residues. The V segment lost 3 bases and the J segment 2 bases; nucleotides outside the gene matches: 6. Germline V gene lookup returns CDR1 SGDLS and CDR2 YYNGEE. The CDR3 nucleotides read TGTGCCAGCAGCGCCCGGACAGGATCCACAGATACGCAGTATTTT. This sequence encodes CASSARTGSTDTQYF.

This clonotype came up a few times. The V gene is TRBV5-1, the J gene TRBJ2-7, with unresolved D. Looked up from germline, CDR1 is SGHRS and CDR2 is YFSETQ. V was cut by 2 bases and J by 6 bases, with 12 bases left in between. This CDR3 comprises 13 residues. The CDR3 region has the DNA TGCGCCAGCAGCTTACCATCTTACAGCGAGCAGTACTTC. Protein sequence: CASSLPSYSEQYF.

V gene TRBV4-3 combines with J gene TRBJ2-4, with TRBD1 matching over 9 bases. Per the germline V gene, CDR1 is LGHNA and CDR2 is YSLEER. V trimming: 1 base; J trimming: 1 base; junction bases outside the gene matches: 5. The CDR3 totals 17 residues. The CDR3 loop reads CASSQGIQGAAKNIQYF. For the CDR3, the DNA is TGCGCCAGCAGCCAAGGGATACAGGGGGCGGCCAAAAACATTCAGTACTTC.

The chain recombines TRBV4-2 with TRBJ2-1; 10 positions match TRBD2. This CDR3 contains 19 residues. J gave up 0 bases and V 4 bases, and 12 bases lay outside the gene matches. CDR1 is LGHNA and CDR2 is YNFKEQ in the germline V gene. CDR3 sequence (DNA): TGTGCCAGCAGCCCTGTCGCTAGCGGGGGCCTGAGCTCCTACAATGAGCAGTTCTTC. This translates into CASSPVASGGLSSYNEQFF.

This clonotype came up a few times. The rearrangement uses TRBV21-1 and TRBJ1-1; the D call of TRBD1 is as the table states it, not checked on the DNA. TRBV21-1 is noted as a pseudogene. The CDR3 contains 14 residues. CDR3 sequence: CASSMGGEGTEAFF. The CDR3, as DNA: TGTGCCAGCAGCATGGGGGGCGAGGGCACTGAAGCTTTCTTT.

The gene calls are TRBV6-1 and TRBJ2-7, with 7 positions matching TRBD1. CDR1 is MNHNS and CDR2 is SASEGT in the germline V gene. The CDR3 is 14 residues long. With V trimmed by 0 bases and J by 4 bases, 3 bases remained unmatched. CDR3 DNA sequence: TGTGCCAGCAGTGAAGCGCGCAGGGGGTACGAGCAGTACTTC. It translates to CASSEARRGYEQYF.

The V gene is TRBV6-5, the J gene TRBJ2-3; 10 bases match TRBD2. Per germline, CDR1 MNHEY and CDR2 SVGAGI. The CDR3 is 17 residues long. With V trimmed by 0 bases and J by 3 bases, 6 bases remained unmatched. The CDR3 DNA is TGTGCCAGCAGTTACTCTTCTAGCGGGGGCTTAACAGATACGCAGTATTTT. It specifies CASSYSSSGGLTDTQYF.

The J gene is TRBJ2-1, the V gene TRBV20-1; D is possibly TRBD2 (6 bases). Germline loops: CDR1 DFQATT, CDR2 SNEGSKA (reference sequence). The CDR3 has 18 residues. V lost 4 bases, J lost 0 bases, and 22 bases lay in between. This CDR3 is CSATTTRGIRLSYNEQFF. CDR3 coding DNA: TGCAGTGCTACCACGACTAGGGGTATTAGGCTCTCCTACAATGAGCAGTTCTTC.

This clonotype was seen more than once but under ten times. V usage is TRBV6-1 and J usage is TRBJ1-4; D possibly corresponds to TRBD1 (5 bases). The CDR3 length is 14 residues. Germline V gives CDR1 MNHNS, CDR2 SASEGT. V lost 6 bases and J lost 7, with 15 bases in between. The CDR3 DNA reads as TGTGCCAGCAGCCCGGCCGGGGGTGGTGAAAAACTGTTTTTT. This codes for CASSPAGGGEKLFF.

This clonotype was counted at least ten times. V gene TRBV3-1 combines with J gene TRBJ2-1; perhaps TRBD2 as D (5 bases). Trimming left V 2 bases short and J 3 bases short, with 14 bases between. From germline, CDR1 is LGHDT and CDR2 YNNKEL (reference sequence). The CDR3 consists of 16 residues. CDR3 amino acids: CASSQPRVEVYNEQFF. CDR3 in DNA: TGTGCCAGCAGCCAACCGCGGGTGGAAGTCTACAATGAGCAGTTCTTC.

This clonotype was seen once. The rearrangement links TRBV20-1 to TRBJ1-5, with 8 bases matching TRBD1. The V gene's germline CDR1 is DFQATT and CDR2 SNEGSKA (reference sequence). J gave up 2 bases and V 6 bases, and 3 bases lay outside the gene matches. The CDR3 consists of 13 residues. The CDR3 reads CSARDRRNQPQHF. CDR3 coding DNA: TGCAGTGCCAGGGACAGGCGCAATCAGCCCCAGCATTTT.

V and J are TRBV19 and TRBJ1-2; 9 bases line up with TRBD1. The germline CDR1 and CDR2 sequences are LNHDA and SQIVND (reference sequence). V was clipped by 1 base and J by 6 bases; unmatched bases: 6. The CDR3 contains 15 residues. CDR3 coding DNA: TGTGCCAGTAGTATAGCTTGGACAGGGGAGAATGGCTACACCTTC. Translation gives CASSIAWTGENGYTF.